Included here is one TCR beta chain sequence, with context. Its specificity is not known. This entry comes from a study of T-cell reconstitution after alpha-beta-depleted transplantation in children. Findings of the study overall: The authors attributed T-cell counts and diversity one year after transplant mostly to newly produced T cells. Approximately two months post-transplant, alpha-beta T cells reportedly originated from several hundred expanded graft clones. Recipient T cells and thymic progenitors that survived gave rise to the high TCRbeta diversity observed at day 60 in some patients.

Unique molecular identifiers were incorporated when the TCRbeta library was constructed. TCRdb re-called the PCR reads with MiXCR, one entry per CDR3 protein. This table holds around 450,000 distinct CDR3 sequences, 43% found once. Per germline, CDR1 SGHRS and CDR2 YFSETQ. The CDR3 length is 15 residues. V lost 4 bases and J lost 4; bases outside the gene matches: 8. The input for sequencing was PBMCs, taken before TCRalphabeta/CD19-depleted stem cell transplant. This clonotype originated in a girl aged 2-9 years with aplastic anemia, due to receive a stem cell transplant. The chain has TRBV5-1 and TRBJ2-5; the match to TRBD2 covers 9 bases. CDR3 sequence (DNA): TGCGCCAGCAGCGCAGGCGGGAGGGCCGTAGAGACCCAGTACTTC. Translation: CASSAGGRAVETQYF.